These T cell receptor beta chains were read from a single sample in a study of PD-1 blockade in classical Hodgkin lymphoma. TCRdb's table, derived via immunoSEQ multiplex PCR, lists solely in-frame clones and lacks some. The sample holds about 34,000 clones, around 80% seen once. The sequences come from peripheral blood mononuclear cells (PBMCs), collected before the second cycle of nivolumab. The receptor source for this set is a human donor with classical Hodgkin lymphoma. CDR3s include the opening cysteine and the closing phenylalanine or tryptophan. Fields, in order: J gene, V gene, D gene, clone size, CDR3 DNA, CDR3 protein. D genes are given only for firm matches. The size field is filled for only some rows; it gives once, few, many or a size class.

TRBJ1-6,TRBV6-5,TRBD1,.,TGTGCCAGCAGCAGGGGGCCTAATTCACCCCTCCACTTT,CASSRGPNSPLHF
TRBJ1-5,TRBV2,.,.,TGTGCCACCTCAGATAGCAATCAGCCCCAGCATTTT,CATSDSNQPQHF
TRBJ1-1,TRBV27,.,few,TGTGCCAGCAGGTCGCCGGACACTGAAGCTTTCTTT,CASRSPDTEAFF
TRBJ2-7,TRBV4-3,TRBD1,.,TGCGCCAGCAGCCTACGACAGGGGTTCGAGCAGTACTTC,CASSLRQGFEQYF
TRBJ1-2,TRBV6-5,TRBD1,.,TGTGCCAGCAGTTACTCCGGGACAGAATATGGCTACACCTTC,CASSYSGTEYGYTF
TRBJ2-5,TRBV25-1,TRBD2,few,TGTGCCAGCAGTGAAAGGAGGGCTAGCGGGGGGAAAGAGACCCAGTACTTC,CASSERRASGGKETQYF
TRBJ1-1,TRBV10-3,.,.,TGTGCCATCAGCCGGGGGGCGGCTGAAGCTTTCTTT,CAISRGAAEAFF
TRBJ2-2,TRBV5-1,TRBD1,.,TGCGCCAGCAGACCGCCTACAGGACAGGACACCGGGGAGCTGTTTTTT,CASRPPTGQDTGELFF
TRBJ2-5,TRBV4-1,.,.,TGCGCCAGCAGCCAAGATATTCCAGGGTTGGGTGGAGAGACCCAGTACTTC,CASSQDIPGLGGETQYF
TRBJ1-2,TRBV4-3,.,.,TGCGCCAGCAGCCCCTTCCCCCGGGCCCTTTCAGACTATGGCTACACCTTC,CASSPFPRALSDYGYTF
TRBJ1-2,TRBV5-6,TRBD1,.,TGTGCCAGCAGCTTGGGGACAGGGGGATATGGCTACACCTTC,CASSLGTGGYGYTF
TRBJ1-2,TRBV5-8,.,few,TGTGCCAGCAGTCGTGCGACAGGCCCCTATGGCTACACCTTC,CASSRATGPYGYTF
TRBJ2-2,TRBV7-2,TRBD2,few,TGTGCCAGCAGCTTAAGTAGCGGGGGGGCTAACACCGGGGAGCTGTTTTTT,CASSLSSGGANTGELFF
TRBJ2-1,TRBV11-3,.,.,TGTGCCAGCAGCTTAGGGTGGGGTGAGCAGTTCTTC,CASSLGWGEQFF
TRBJ1-5,TRBV30,.,.,TGTGCCTGGAGTGGGGGGCAGGGTCAGCCCCAGCATTTT,CAWSGGQGQPQHF
TRBJ2-5,TRBV28,.,few,TGTGCCAGCAGTCTTCTAGAGACCCAGTACTTC,CASSLLETQYF
TRBJ1-3,TRBV5-1,.,few,TGCGCCAGCAGCTTCGGGACTGGAAACACCATATATTTT,CASSFGTGNTIYF
TRBJ1-6,TRBV19,.,.,TGTGCCAGTAGCCTTTGGAGGGCGCCGGATTCACCCCTCCACTTT,CASSLWRAPDSPLHF
TRBJ1-2,TRBV15,.,few,TGTGCCACCAGCAGAGATCTAGATGATGGCTACACCTTC,CATSRDLDDGYTF
TRBJ2-5,TRBV4-1,.,.,TGCGCCAGCAGCCCACGGGCTGGGCTCCAAGAGACCCAGTACTTC,CASSPRAGLQETQYF
TRBJ1-3,TRBV5-6,TRBD1,.,TGTGCCAGCAGCTTTGGGACAGGGGGCGAAGGAAACACCATATATTTT,CASSFGTGGEGNTIYF
TRBJ2-2,TRBV2,TRBD2,.,TGTGCCAGCAGTCGGGCTAGCGGGGGGCCCGGGGAGCTGTTTTTT,CASSRASGGPGELFF
TRBJ2-5,TRBV4-1,.,.,TGCGCCAGCAGCCAAGTACAGGGACAAGAGACCCAGTACTTC,CASSQVQGQETQYF
TRBJ2-5,TRBV7-9,.,.,TGTGCCAGCAGCTTAGACAGGGTTTTCGGAGAGACCCAGTACTTC,CASSLDRVFGETQYF
TRBJ1-4,TRBV7-8,TRBD1,.,TGTGCCAGCACCCCACTCTCCAGGGGGAATAATGAAAAACTGTTTTTT,CASTPLSRGNNEKLFF
TRBJ2-2,TRBV5-8,.,few,TGTGCCAGCACCCGTGTCCGGGCCGGGGAGCTGTTTTTT,CASTRVRAGELFF
TRBJ2-3,TRBV18,.,.,TGTGCCAGCTCACCACCAAACACCGTTTCTAGCACAGATACGCAGTATTTT,CASSPPNTVSSTDTQYF
TRBJ1-1,TRBV18,.,.,TGTGCCAGCTCCCCCGAGTGGGTGGGGGAAGCTTTCTTT,CASSPEWVGEAFF
TRBJ2-7,TRBV4-2,.,once,TGTGCCAGCAGCCCGCCGGACCGAGCCTACGAGCAGTACTTC,CASSPPDRAYEQYF
TRBJ2-2,TRBV25-1,.,.,TGTGCCAGCAGTTATGGGCCCGGGGAGCTGTTTTTT,CASSYGPGELFF
TRBJ2-7,TRBV11-3,.,.,TGTGCCAGCAGCTTAGGGGCTCGGACAGACTACGAGCAGTACTTC,CASSLGARTDYEQYF
TRBJ2-3,TRBV7-2,.,once,TGTGCCAGCAGCTTAGCGCTATCTATTCAATCTTTCACAGATACGCAGTATTTT,CASSLALSIQSFTDTQYF
TRBJ2-3,TRBV19,.,few,TGTGCCAGTAGTATAGGGGATACGCAGTATTTT,CASSIGDTQYF
TRBJ2-3,TRBV29-1,.,many,TGCAGCGTTGAAGACTTGGAGGGGGCCGACACAGATACGCAGTATTTT,CSVEDLEGADTDTQYF
TRBJ2-3,TRBV19,TRBD1,.,TGTGCCAGTACCCTCGGGGGGACAGGGTCAGATACGCAGTATTTT,CASTLGGTGSDTQYF
TRBJ2-7,TRBV4-3,.,.,TGCGCCAGCAGCCAAGATCGGCAAGCCTCCTACGAGCAGTACTTC,CASSQDRQASYEQYF
TRBJ2-7,TRBV6-1,.,.,TGTGCCAGCAGTGAAGAGGACCGCTACGAGCAGTACTTC,CASSEEDRYEQYF
TRBJ2-5,TRBV7-2,TRBD2,.,TGTGCCAGCAGCCACTTAGCGGGCCTCCAAGAGACCCAGTACTTC,CASSHLAGLQETQYF
TRBJ2-1,TRBV11-2,TRBD2,.,TGTGCCAGCAGCTTAGACGGGGGGGCGCAATATGAGCAGTTCTTC,CASSLDGGAQYEQFF
TRBJ1-1,TRBV6-6,.,.,TGTGCCAGCAGCGATCGGAACACTGAAGCTTTCTTT,CASSDRNTEAFF
TRBJ1-2,TRBV11-2,TRBD1,.,TGTGCCAGCAGCTCCCGGGACAGCTATGGCTACACCTTC,CASSSRDSYGYTF
TRBJ2-7,TRBV30,.,once,TGTGCCTGGAAGGGGAACTCCTACGAGCAGTACTTC,CAWKGNSYEQYF
TRBJ1-6,TRBV5-1,.,.,TGCGCCAGCTGGGAAGACAGAACCCGAAGAAATAATTATCAAATTAATTCACCCCTCCACTTT,CASWEDRTRRNNYQINSPLHF
TRBJ1-3,TRBV7-2,.,.,TGTGCCAGCAGCTCAAACCCGACGAGCTCCAGCTCTGGAAACACCATATATTTT,CASSSNPTSSSSGNTIYF
TRBJ2-1,TRBV27,.,.,TGTGCCAGCAGTTTGGGACCTCGCCCAGGTGAGCAGTTCTTC,CASSLGPRPGEQFF
TRBJ1-1,TRBV30,.,medium-sized,TGTGCCTGGAGTGAGTCTATCAACACTGAAGCTTTCTTT,CAWSESINTEAFF
TRBJ2-5,TRBV6-1,TRBD2,.,TGTGCCAGCAGTGAAGCGGCGCGGCCTAGCGGAGAGACCCAGTACTTC,CASSEAARPSGETQYF
TRBJ1-5,TRBV27,.,.,TGTGCCAGCAGTTCACCGTTCAGGGAGGGCAATCAGCCCCAGCATTTT,CASSSPFREGNQPQHF
TRBJ1-5,TRBV7-4,.,.,TGTGCCAGCAGCTGGATTAATAAACCGGGACGCCTCAATCAGCCCCAGCATTTT,CASSWINKPGRLNQPQHF
TRBJ1-4,TRBV4-3,TRBD1,.,TGCGCCAGCAGCCAAGGGGACAGGGCAGCTAATGAAAAACTGTTTTTT,CASSQGDRAANEKLFF
TRBJ1-3,TRBV7-8,.,.,TGTGCCAGCAGCTTCGGAGGGACCACTGGAAACACCATATATTTT,CASSFGGTTGNTIYF
TRBJ1-1,TRBV27,.,.,TGTGCCAGCAGGTCTCCAGACACTGAAGCTTTCTTT,CASRSPDTEAFF